These T cell receptor beta chains were read from a single sample in a study of beta chain features in type 1 diabetes. The data were produced by immunoSEQ multiplex PCR, yet TCRdb's version contains in-frame clones alone and is incomplete. The sample consists of roughly 160,000 clones, approximately 8% of them appearing once. The specimen sequenced was central memory CD4+ T cells from blood. All receptors derive from a young man with type 1 diabetes. CDR3s include the opening cysteine and the closing phenylalanine or tryptophan. A D gene is named only where the DNA matches it firmly. Size is stated for part of the rows, as once, few or many counts, or as a class when the clone is expanded.

CDR3aa: CASSLSSGAQYF
CDR3nt: TGTGCCAGCAGCCTATCTTCCGGAGCCCAGTACTTC
abundance: .
j_gene: TRBJ2-5
d_gene: .
v_gene: TRBV7-2

CDR3aa: CAWSGRFGEKLFF
CDR3nt: TGTGCCTGGAGTGGGCGGTTTGGAGAAAAACTGTTTTTT
abundance: few
j_gene: TRBJ1-4
d_gene: .
v_gene: TRBV30

CDR3aa: CASSSLSGGERAFF
CDR3nt: TGTGCCAGCAGCTCCCTCTCGGGGGGCGAGCGAGCTTTCTTT
abundance: .
j_gene: TRBJ1-1
d_gene: .
v_gene: TRBV5-6

CDR3aa: CASSIRLSSEEQYF
CDR3nt: TGTGCCAGTAGTATTCGACTTAGCTCCGAAGAGCAGTACTTC
abundance: few
j_gene: TRBJ2-5
d_gene: .
v_gene: TRBV19

CDR3aa: CASSEEHTQYF
CDR3nt: TGTGCCAGTTCGGAGGAACATACCCAGTACTTC
abundance: few
j_gene: TRBJ2-5
d_gene: .
v_gene: TRBV19

CDR3aa: CASSLSPIRISGANVLTF
CDR3nt: TGTGCCAGCAGCTTAAGTCCGATCAGGATCTCTGGGGCCAACGTCCTGACTTTC
abundance: .
j_gene: TRBJ2-6
d_gene: .
v_gene: TRBV13

CDR3aa: CASSLGPRGSTDTQYF
CDR3nt: TGTGCCAGCAGCTTAGGCCCCAGGGGGAGCACAGATACGCAGTATTTT
abundance: .
j_gene: TRBJ2-3
d_gene: TRBD1
v_gene: TRBV11-2

CDR3aa: CASSLSGGAGNEQFF
CDR3nt: TGTGCCAGCAGCCTTAGCGGGGGGGCGGGGAATGAGCAGTTCTTC
abundance: few
j_gene: TRBJ2-1
d_gene: TRBD2
v_gene: TRBV5-4

CDR3aa: CASSLDFSGRRIADTQYF
CDR3nt: TGTGCCAGCAGCTTAGATTTCAGCGGGAGGCGGATAGCAGATACGCAGTATTTT
abundance: few
j_gene: TRBJ2-3
d_gene: TRBD2
v_gene: TRBV7-9

CDR3aa: CASSVTGGNQPQHF
CDR3nt: TGTGCCAGCAGTGTGACAGGCGGCAATCAGCCCCAGCATTTT
abundance: .
j_gene: TRBJ1-5
d_gene: .
v_gene: TRBV28

CDR3aa: CAWNGASGNTIYF
CDR3nt: TGTGCCTGGAATGGGGCCTCTGGAAACACCATATATTTT
abundance: .
j_gene: TRBJ1-3
d_gene: .
v_gene: TRBV30

CDR3aa: CASSVAATLNTEAFF
CDR3nt: TGTGCCAGCAGCGTAGCCGCTACCCTGAACACTGAAGCTTTCTTT
abundance: .
j_gene: TRBJ1-1
d_gene: .
v_gene: TRBV9

CDR3aa: CASSTTGRGLFF
CDR3nt: TGTGCCAGCAGTACAACGGGCCGGGGGCTGTTTTTT
abundance: few
j_gene: TRBJ2-2
d_gene: .
v_gene: TRBV2

CDR3aa: CASSGAHF
CDR3nt: TGTGCCAGTAGTGGGGCCCATTTC
abundance: many
j_gene: TRBJ2-7
d_gene: .
v_gene: TRBV19

CDR3aa: CASSVFSLPSGANVLTF
CDR3nt: TGTGCCAGCAGCGTATTCAGTCTTCCCTCTGGGGCCAACGTCCTGACTTTC
abundance: few
j_gene: TRBJ2-6
d_gene: .
v_gene: TRBV9

CDR3aa: CASSAQGGQGGGNTIYF
CDR3nt: TGTGCCAGCAGTGCCCAGGGGGGACAGGGCGGAGGAAACACCATATATTTT
abundance: .
j_gene: TRBJ1-3
d_gene: TRBD1
v_gene: TRBV2

CDR3aa: CASSPTGNTEAFF
CDR3nt: TGTGCCAGCAGCCCTACAGGGAACACTGAAGCTTTCTTT
abundance: .
j_gene: TRBJ1-1
d_gene: .
v_gene: TRBV6-5

CDR3aa: CASSVVAVGTQYF
CDR3nt: TGTGCCAGCAGCGTCGTAGCGGTCGGTACGCAGTATTTT
abundance: .
j_gene: TRBJ2-3
d_gene: .
v_gene: TRBV9

CDR3aa: CASSIGLADTQYF
CDR3nt: TGTGCCAGTAGTATCGGTTTAGCAGATACGCAGTATTTT
abundance: few
j_gene: TRBJ2-3
d_gene: .
v_gene: TRBV19

CDR3aa: CASSPSTFSMDRGGYTF
CDR3nt: TGTGCCAGCTCACCTAGCACCTTCTCCATGGACAGGGGTGGCTACACCTTC
abundance: .
j_gene: TRBJ1-2
d_gene: TRBD1
v_gene: TRBV18

CDR3aa: CASSPGQHIQYF
CDR3nt: TGTGCCAGCAGCCCTGGACAGCACATTCAGTACTTC
abundance: few
j_gene: TRBJ2-4
d_gene: .
v_gene: TRBV6-6

CDR3aa: CATSRGGTGNTEAFF
CDR3nt: TGTGCCACCAGCAGAGGGGGGACAGGGAACACTGAAGCTTTCTTT
abundance: few
j_gene: TRBJ1-1
d_gene: TRBD1
v_gene: TRBV15

CDR3aa: CASSQVGGLAKNIQYF
CDR3nt: TGCGCCAGCAGCCAAGTGGGGGGACTAGCCAAAAACATTCAGTACTTC
abundance: .
j_gene: TRBJ2-4
d_gene: .
v_gene: TRBV4-3

CDR3aa: CSIREGWQLSYNEQFF
CDR3nt: TGCAGCATCCGGGAGGGGTGGCAGCTCTCCTACAATGAGCAGTTCTTC
abundance: many
j_gene: TRBJ2-1
d_gene: TRBD2
v_gene: TRBV29-1

CDR3aa: CASSPSSGDEQFF
CDR3nt: TGTGCCAGCTCACCGTCTTCCGGGGATGAGCAGTTCTTC
abundance: .
j_gene: TRBJ2-1
d_gene: .
v_gene: TRBV18

CDR3aa: CASGIYRVGETQYF
CDR3nt: TGTGCCAGCGGGATATACAGGGTTGGAGAGACCCAGTACTTC
abundance: few
j_gene: TRBJ2-5
d_gene: .
v_gene: TRBV28

CDR3aa: CASSPPGVTQYF
CDR3nt: TGTGCCAGCAGTCCCCCGGGGGTGACCCAGTACTTC
abundance: few
j_gene: TRBJ2-5
d_gene: .
v_gene: TRBV28

CDR3aa: CASSDPSFPSGIQETQYF
CDR3nt: TGTGCCAGCAGTGACCCCTCCTTCCCTAGCGGGATACAAGAGACCCAGTACTTC
abundance: .
j_gene: TRBJ2-5
d_gene: TRBD2
v_gene: TRBV6-1

CDR3aa: CASSNLGWGQGRNEQFF
CDR3nt: TGTGCCAGCAGTAACCTTGGCTGGGGACAGGGCCGCAATGAGCAGTTCTTC
abundance: .
j_gene: TRBJ2-1
d_gene: TRBD1
v_gene: TRBV27

CDR3aa: CASSSNRGNEQFF
CDR3nt: TGTGCCAGCAGCTCCAACAGGGGCAATGAGCAGTTCTTC
abundance: .
j_gene: TRBJ2-1
d_gene: TRBD1
v_gene: TRBV2

CDR3aa: CASSSWASGYNEQFF
CDR3nt: TGTGCCAGCAGTAGCTGGGCTAGCGGATACAATGAGCAGTTCTTC
abundance: many
j_gene: TRBJ2-1
d_gene: TRBD2
v_gene: TRBV28

CDR3aa: CASSQIAVKKGNEQFF
CDR3nt: TGCGCCAGCAGCCAGATAGCGGTCAAGAAGGGGAATGAGCAGTTCTTC
abundance: few
j_gene: TRBJ2-1
d_gene: .
v_gene: TRBV4-1

CDR3aa: CSVEADTGNYNEQFF
CDR3nt: TGCAGCGTTGAGGCGGATACAGGGAACTACAATGAGCAGTTCTTC
abundance: .
j_gene: TRBJ2-1
d_gene: .
v_gene: TRBV29-1

CDR3aa: CASSGSGGKETQYF
CDR3nt: TGTGCCAGCAGCGGTAGCGGGGGGAAAGAGACCCAGTACTTC
abundance: few
j_gene: TRBJ2-5
d_gene: TRBD2
v_gene: TRBV7-2

CDR3aa: CASSLNSRTGTSTDTQYF
CDR3nt: TGCGCCAGCAGCCTGAACTCCAGGACCGGGACTAGCACAGATACGCAGTATTTT
abundance: .
j_gene: TRBJ2-3
d_gene: .
v_gene: TRBV4-3

CDR3aa: CASSIAFGTANQPQHF
CDR3nt: TGTGCCAGTAGTATAGCATTTGGGACAGCGAATCAGCCCCAGCATTTT
abundance: few
j_gene: TRBJ1-5
d_gene: TRBD1
v_gene: TRBV19

CDR3aa: CASSLQGYAEAFF
CDR3nt: TGTGCCAGCAGTCTACAGGGTTACGCTGAAGCTTTCTTT
abundance: few
j_gene: TRBJ1-1
d_gene: .
v_gene: TRBV6-5

CDR3aa: CASSLTQGGYTF
CDR3nt: TGTGCCAGCAGCTTGACACAGGGTGGCTACACCTTC
abundance: .
j_gene: TRBJ1-2
d_gene: .
v_gene: TRBV7-2

CDR3aa: CASSSKRGGGTGELFF
CDR3nt: TGTGCCAGCAGCTCGAAGCGGGGGGGCGGAACCGGGGAGCTGTTTTTT
abundance: few
j_gene: TRBJ2-2
d_gene: TRBD2
v_gene: TRBV7-8

CDR3aa: CASSPIGVGGELFF
CDR3nt: TGTGCCAGCAGTCCGATAGGGGTTGGCGGGGAGCTGTTTTTT
abundance: .
j_gene: TRBJ2-2
d_gene: .
v_gene: TRBV28

CDR3aa: CASNTGQGPNIQYF
CDR3nt: TGTGCCAGCAACACCGGACAGGGCCCAAACATTCAGTACTTC
abundance: few
j_gene: TRBJ2-4
d_gene: TRBD1
v_gene: TRBV6-6

CDR3aa: CASSQARTGHNTDTQYF
CDR3nt: TGCGCCAGCAGCCAAGCCCGGACAGGTCACAACACAGATACGCAGTATTTT
abundance: few
j_gene: TRBJ2-3
d_gene: TRBD1
v_gene: TRBV4-3

CDR3aa: CSARRGDKVF
CDR3nt: TGCAGTGCTCGACGAGGCGATAAGGTCTTC
abundance: .
j_gene: TRBJ2-1
d_gene: .
v_gene: TRBV20-1

CDR3aa: CASSKDGSYTGELFF
CDR3nt: TGTGCCAGCAGCAAAGATGGTAGCTACACCGGGGAGCTGTTTTTT
abundance: few
j_gene: TRBJ2-2
d_gene: .
v_gene: TRBV21-1

CDR3aa: CASSVEGVSSGELFF
CDR3nt: TGTGCCAGCAGCGTAGAGGGGGTTTCATCAGGGGAGCTGTTTTTT
abundance: few
j_gene: TRBJ2-2
d_gene: .
v_gene: TRBV9

CDR3aa: CASSDSTDTQYF
CDR3nt: TGTGCCAGCTCCGACTCAACAGATACGCAGTATTTT
abundance: .
j_gene: TRBJ2-3
d_gene: .
v_gene: TRBV18

CDR3aa: CASAAATNQPQHF
CDR3nt: TGTGCCAGCGCAGCGGCTACAAATCAGCCCCAGCATTTT
abundance: few
j_gene: TRBJ1-5
d_gene: .
v_gene: TRBV27

CDR3aa: CASSERGGNQPQHF
CDR3nt: TGTGCCAGCAGTGAACGGGGGGGAAATCAGCCCCAGCATTTT
abundance: .
j_gene: TRBJ1-5
d_gene: .
v_gene: TRBV2

CDR3aa: CASSAQTSGRAGEQFF
CDR3nt: TGTGCCAGCAGCGCACAGACTAGCGGGAGGGCCGGTGAGCAGTTCTTC
abundance: .
j_gene: TRBJ2-1
d_gene: TRBD2
v_gene: TRBV7-9